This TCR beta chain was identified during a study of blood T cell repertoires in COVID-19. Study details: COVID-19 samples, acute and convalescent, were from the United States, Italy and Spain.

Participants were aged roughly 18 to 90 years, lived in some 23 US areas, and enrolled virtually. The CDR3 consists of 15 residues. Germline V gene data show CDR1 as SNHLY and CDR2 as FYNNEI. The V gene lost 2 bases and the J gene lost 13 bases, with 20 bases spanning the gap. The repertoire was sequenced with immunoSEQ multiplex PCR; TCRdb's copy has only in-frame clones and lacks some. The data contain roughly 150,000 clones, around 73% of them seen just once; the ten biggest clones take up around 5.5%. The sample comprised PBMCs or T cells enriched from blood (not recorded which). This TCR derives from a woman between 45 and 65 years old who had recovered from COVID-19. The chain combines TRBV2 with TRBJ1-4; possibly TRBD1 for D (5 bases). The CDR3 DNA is TGTGCCAGCAGTGAAAGGGCCATCCAATCCGGGGGACTGTTTTTT. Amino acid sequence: CASSERAIQSGGLFF.